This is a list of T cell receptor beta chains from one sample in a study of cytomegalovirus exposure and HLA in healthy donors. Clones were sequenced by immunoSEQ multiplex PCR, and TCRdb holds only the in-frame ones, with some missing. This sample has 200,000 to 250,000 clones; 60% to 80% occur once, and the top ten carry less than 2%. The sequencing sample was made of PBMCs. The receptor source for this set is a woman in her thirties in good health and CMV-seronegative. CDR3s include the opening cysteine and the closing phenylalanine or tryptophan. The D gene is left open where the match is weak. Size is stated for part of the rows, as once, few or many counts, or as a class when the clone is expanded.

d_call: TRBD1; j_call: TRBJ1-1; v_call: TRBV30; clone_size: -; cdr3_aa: CAWSGQGETEAFF; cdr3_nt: TGTGCCTGGAGTGGACAGGGAGAGACTGAAGCTTTCTTT
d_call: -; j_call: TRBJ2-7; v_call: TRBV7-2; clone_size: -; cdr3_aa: CASSLQFAISYEQYF; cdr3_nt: TGTGCCAGCAGCTTACAATTCGCCATCTCCTACGAGCAGTACTTC
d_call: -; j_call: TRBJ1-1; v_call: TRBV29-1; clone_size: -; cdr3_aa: CSVEDQLEAFF; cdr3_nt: TGCAGCGTTGAAGATCAACTTGAAGCTTTCTTT
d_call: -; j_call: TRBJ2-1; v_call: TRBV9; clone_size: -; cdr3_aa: CASSSGTVSLAEQFF; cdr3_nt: TGTGCCAGCAGCTCCGGGACTGTGAGTTTGGCTGAGCAGTTCTTC
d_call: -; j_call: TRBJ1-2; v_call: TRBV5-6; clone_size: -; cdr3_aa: CASSILGSDYGYTF; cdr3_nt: TGTGCCAGCAGCATCCTAGGATCGGACTATGGCTACACCTTC
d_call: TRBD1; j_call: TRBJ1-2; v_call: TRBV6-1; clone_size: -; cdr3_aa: CASSPEGQGYGYTF; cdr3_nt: TGTGCCAGCAGTCCCGAGGGACAGGGTTATGGCTACACCTTC
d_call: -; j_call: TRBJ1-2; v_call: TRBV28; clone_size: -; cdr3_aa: CASSLSPNPYGYTF; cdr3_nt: TGTGCCAGCAGTTTATCGCCTAACCCCTATGGCTACACCTTC
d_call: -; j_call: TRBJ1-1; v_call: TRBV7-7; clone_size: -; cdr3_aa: CASSPTVGSTEAFF; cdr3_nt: TGTGCTAGCAGCCCGACAGTCGGGAGCACTGAAGCTTTCTTT
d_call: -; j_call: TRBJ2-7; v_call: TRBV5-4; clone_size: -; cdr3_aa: CASSLASGEQYF; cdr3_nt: TGTGCCAGCAGCTTGGCCTCGGGCGAGCAGTACTTC
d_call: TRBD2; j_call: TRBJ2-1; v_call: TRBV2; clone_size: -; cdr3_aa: CAGLVPRGVGNEQFF; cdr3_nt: TGTGCCGGGCTAGTACCGCGGGGGGTCGGCAATGAGCAGTTCTTC
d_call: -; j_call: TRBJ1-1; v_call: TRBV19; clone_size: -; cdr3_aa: CASSISLNTEAFF; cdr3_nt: TGTGCCAGTAGTATAAGCCTGAACACTGAAGCTTTCTTT
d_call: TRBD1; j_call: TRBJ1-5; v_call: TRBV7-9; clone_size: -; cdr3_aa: CASSSGQGAIQPQHF; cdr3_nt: TGTGCCAGCAGCTCCGGACAGGGGGCAATTCAGCCCCAGCATTTT
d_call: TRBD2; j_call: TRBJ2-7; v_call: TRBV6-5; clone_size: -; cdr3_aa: CASTGGPVDEQYF; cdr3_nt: TGTGCCAGCACGGGGGGGCCCGTCGACGAGCAGTACTTC
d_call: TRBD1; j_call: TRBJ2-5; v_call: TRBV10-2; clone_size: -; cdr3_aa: CASSVDRVIETQYF; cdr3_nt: TGCGCCAGCAGTGTGGACAGGGTTATCGAGACCCAGTACTTC
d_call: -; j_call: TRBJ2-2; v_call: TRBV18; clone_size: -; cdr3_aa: CASSPFFAENTGELFF; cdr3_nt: TGTGCCAGCTCACCTTTTTTCGCGGAGAACACCGGGGAGCTGTTTTTT
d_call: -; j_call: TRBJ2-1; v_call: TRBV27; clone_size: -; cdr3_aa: CASSLSGSSRNEQFF; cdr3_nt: TGTGCCAGCAGTTTATCCGGGAGTTCGCGAAATGAGCAGTTCTTC
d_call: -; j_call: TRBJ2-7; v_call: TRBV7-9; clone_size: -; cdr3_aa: CSSSLDRIPYEQYF; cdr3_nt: TGTTCCAGCAGCTTAGACAGAATCCCCTACGAGCAGTACTTC
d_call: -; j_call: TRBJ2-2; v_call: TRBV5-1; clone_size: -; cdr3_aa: CASTLWGVSANTGELFF; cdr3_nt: TGCGCCAGCACCCTATGGGGGGTCAGTGCGAACACCGGGGAGCTGTTTTTT
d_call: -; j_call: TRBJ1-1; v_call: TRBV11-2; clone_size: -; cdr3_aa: CASRLQGLLSEAFF; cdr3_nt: TGTGCCAGCAGGCTGCAGGGGCTATTGTCTGAAGCTTTCTTT
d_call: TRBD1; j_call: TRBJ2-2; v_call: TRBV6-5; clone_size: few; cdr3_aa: CASSLQGATGELFF; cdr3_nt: TGTGCCAGCAGTTTACAGGGGGCGACCGGGGAGCTGTTTTTT
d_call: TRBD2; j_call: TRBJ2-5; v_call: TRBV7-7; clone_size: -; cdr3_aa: CASSHTAGEETQYF; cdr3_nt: TGTGCTAGCAGCCACACTGCGGGAGAAGAGACCCAGTACTTC
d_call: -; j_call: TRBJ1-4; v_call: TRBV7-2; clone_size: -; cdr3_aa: CASSSGTKFGEKLFF; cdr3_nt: TGTGCCAGCAGTTCCGGGACAAAGTTTGGTGAAAAACTGTTTTTT
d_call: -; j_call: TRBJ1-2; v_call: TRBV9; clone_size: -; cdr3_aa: CASSDLIYGYTF; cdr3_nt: TGTGCCAGCAGCGACCTAATATATGGCTACACCTTC
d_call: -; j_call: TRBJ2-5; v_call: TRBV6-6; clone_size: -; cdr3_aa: CAGGAGSQETQYF; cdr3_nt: TGTGCCGGTGGAGCGGGTTCCCAAGAGACCCAGTACTTC
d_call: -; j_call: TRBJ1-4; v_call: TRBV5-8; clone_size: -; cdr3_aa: CASSLRSTNGEKLFF; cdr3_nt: TGTGCCAGCAGCTTGAGGAGTACCAATGGGGAAAAACTGTTTTTT
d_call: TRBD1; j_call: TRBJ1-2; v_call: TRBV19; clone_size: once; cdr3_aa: CASSPGDRRLYGYTF; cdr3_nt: TGTGCCAGTAGTCCGGGGGACAGGCGATTATATGGCTACACCTTC
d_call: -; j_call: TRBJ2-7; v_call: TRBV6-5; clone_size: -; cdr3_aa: CASSYGGPGEQYF; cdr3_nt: TGTGCCAGCAGTTACGGTGGGCCCGGCGAGCAGTACTTC
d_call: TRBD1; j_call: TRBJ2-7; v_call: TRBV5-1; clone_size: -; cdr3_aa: CASSLSGGEQYF; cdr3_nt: TGCGCCAGCAGCTTGTCAGGGGGCGAGCAGTACTTC
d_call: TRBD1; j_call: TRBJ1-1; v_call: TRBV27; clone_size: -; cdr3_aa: CASSYRGNTEAFF; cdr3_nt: TGTGCCAGCAGTTACAGGGGGAACACTGAAGCTTTCTTT
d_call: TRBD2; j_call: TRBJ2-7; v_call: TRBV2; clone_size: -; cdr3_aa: CASSRGRALDEQYF; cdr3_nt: TGTGCCAGCAGTCGCGGGAGGGCCTTAGACGAGCAGTACTTC
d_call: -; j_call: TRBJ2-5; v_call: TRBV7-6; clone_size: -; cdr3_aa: CASSLAGAGNMETQYF; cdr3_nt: TGTGCCAGCAGCTTAGCAGGGGCAGGGAATATGGAGACCCAGTACTTC
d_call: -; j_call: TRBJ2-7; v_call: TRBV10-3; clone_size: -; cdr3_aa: CAAQTSDYEQYF; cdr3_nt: TGTGCCGCGCAGACATCGGACTACGAGCAGTACTTC
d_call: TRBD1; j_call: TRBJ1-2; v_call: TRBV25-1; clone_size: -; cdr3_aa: CASSRTGRVYGYTF; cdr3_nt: TGTGCCAGCAGCAGGACAGGACGGGTGTATGGCTACACCTTC
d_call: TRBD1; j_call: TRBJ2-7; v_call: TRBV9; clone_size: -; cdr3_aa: CASSFRDREGYEQYF; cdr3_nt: TGTGCCAGCAGCTTCAGGGACAGGGAGGGCTACGAGCAGTACTTC
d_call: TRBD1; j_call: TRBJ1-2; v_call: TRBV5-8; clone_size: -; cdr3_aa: CASSPPLDRAYGYTF; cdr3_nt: TGTGCCAGCAGCCCCCCCCTGGACAGGGCTTATGGCTACACCTTC
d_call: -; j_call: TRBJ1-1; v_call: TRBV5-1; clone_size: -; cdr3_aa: CASSLAGGMNTEAFF; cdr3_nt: TGCGCCAGCAGCTTGGCCGGAGGCATGAACACTGAAGCTTTCTTT
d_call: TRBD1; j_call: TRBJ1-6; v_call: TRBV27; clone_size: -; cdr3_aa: CASSPLYSTGSNSLLHF; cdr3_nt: TGTGCCAGCAGTCCACTCTACTCGACAGGGTCAAATTCACTCCTCCACTTT
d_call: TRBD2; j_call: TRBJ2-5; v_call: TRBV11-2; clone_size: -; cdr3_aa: CASRSPRGGETQYF; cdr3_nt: TGTGCCAGCAGGTCTCCCCGGGGGGGAGAGACCCAGTACTTC
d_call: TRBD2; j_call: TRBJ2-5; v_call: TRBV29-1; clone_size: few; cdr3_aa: CSVRASGSRETQYF; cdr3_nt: TGCAGCGTTAGGGCTAGCGGGAGTCGGGAGACCCAGTACTTC
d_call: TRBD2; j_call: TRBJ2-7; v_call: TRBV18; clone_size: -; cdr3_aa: CASSPTRAGGPGEQYF; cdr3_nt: TGTGCCAGCTCACCCACCCGAGCGGGAGGGCCGGGCGAGCAGTACTTC
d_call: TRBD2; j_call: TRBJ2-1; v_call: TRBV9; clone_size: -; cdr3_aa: CASSLGLAGGVYNEQFF; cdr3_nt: TGTGCCAGCAGCCTGGGACTAGCGGGGGGGGTTTACAATGAGCAGTTCTTC
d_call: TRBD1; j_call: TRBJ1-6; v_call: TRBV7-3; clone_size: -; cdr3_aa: CASSLNRGVDSPLHF; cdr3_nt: TGTGCCAGCAGCCTGAACAGGGGCGTGGATTCACCCCTCCACTTT